One and the same sample provided the 32 T cell receptor beta chains below, sequenced in a study of shared clonotypes between healthy human individuals. The data were produced by immunoSEQ multiplex PCR, yet TCRdb's version contains in-frame clones alone and is incomplete. In the table there are about 2.4 million clones, more than 85% of which are singletons. Sequencing used naive CD4+ T cells from PBMCs. Sample subset: CD45RA+ positively selected. Receptor source: a man aged 18-30 years in good health. Some clones in this sample may be carry-over from other donors' samples.

This clone has a single count. The J gene is TRBJ1-5, the V gene TRBV2, with TRBD1 identical over 7 bases. This CDR3 spans 18 amino acids. Germline V gene sequence: CDR1 SNHLY, CDR2 FYNNEI. V lost 3 bases, J lost 0 bases, and 11 bases stayed unmatched. The CDR3 DNA is TGTGCCAGCAGTGATCCTGGGACAGTCCTTTATAGCAATCAGCCCCAGCATTTT. It is translated as CASSDPGTVLYSNQPQHF.

The rearrangement joins TRBV10-2 to TRBJ1-4, with TRBD1 matching 9 bases. The V gene end was trimmed by 5 bases and the J gene end by 8 bases; junction bases not matched to a gene: 6. The germline CDR1 and CDR2 sequences are WSHSY and SAAADI. The length of the CDR3 is 14 residues. Here the CDR3 DNA reads TGCGCCAGCAGTAGGAGGACAGGGGTGGAAAAACTGTTTTTT. This translates into CASSRRTGVEKLFF.

J is TRBJ2-3 and V is TRBV6-1; TRBD1 matches 9 bases. V lost 6 bases, J lost 3 bases, and 7 bases stayed unmatched. The germline CDR1 and CDR2 sequences are MNHNS and SASEGT. The CDR3 sequence is 15 residues long. In DNA form, the CDR3 reads TGTGCCAGCAGACGAGACAGGGGGTGGACAGATACGCAGTATTTT. Protein product: CASRRDRGWTDTQYF.

CDR3 sequence reads: CASSRLAGGPSGEQYF. CDR3 coding DNA: TGTGCCAGCAGTCGATTAGCGGGAGGGCCCTCGGGCGAGCAGTACTTC. The rearrangement joins TRBV27 to TRBJ2-7; 11 positions agree with TRBD2. With V trimmed by 5 bases and J by 6 bases, 12 bases remained unmatched. Looked up from germline, CDR1 is MNHEY and CDR2 is SMNVEV (reference sequence). The length of the CDR3 is 16 residues.

The rearrangement links TRBV28 to TRBJ2-2; D perhaps matches TRBD2 (5 bases). This CDR3 is built from 15 residues. V was cut by 6 bases and J by 2 bases, with 13 bases left in between. The V gene's germline CDR1 is MDHEN and CDR2 SYDVKM. The CDR3, as DNA: TGTGCCAGCAGGGACTCCCGGATTAACACCGGGGAGCTGTTTTTT. Its translation is CASRDSRINTGELFF.

The V gene is TRBV7-2, the J gene TRBJ1-4; D remains unclear. From germline, CDR1 is SGHTA and CDR2 FQGNSA. The CDR3 loop spans 17 amino acids. With 2 bases removed from V and 4 bases from J, the gap between germline ends came to 17 bases. The CDR3 region is CASSLSPASWGNEKLFF. As DNA, the CDR3 is TGTGCCAGCAGCTTATCCCCGGCATCGTGGGGTAATGAAAAACTGTTTTTT.

V is TRBV28 and J is TRBJ2-1, with 10 nucleotides matching TRBD1. The CDR3 consists of 14 residues. Per germline, CDR1 MDHEN and CDR2 SYDVKM. V lost 5 bases to trimming and J lost 10 bases; unmatched junction nucleotides: 8. CDR3 residues: CASSTRQGAGEQFF. The CDR3 DNA sequence: TGTGCCAGCAGTACCAGACAGGGGGCGGGGGAGCAGTTCTTC.

This chain connects TRBV7-3 to TRBJ2-2; TRBD2 aligns across 8 bases. The CDR3 runs 15 residues. V shed 2 bases and J 6 bases; nucleotides not matched to a gene: 5. Per germline, CDR1 SGHTA and CDR2 FQGTGA. Here the CDR3 reads CASSLQSGGAGELFF. CDR3 bases: TGTGCCAGCAGCTTACAAAGCGGGGGTGCCGGGGAGCTGTTTTTT.

V and J are TRBV30 and TRBJ1-6; D not certain. The CDR3 is 15 residues long. Between the trimmed V and J ends, which lost 0 bases and 5 bases, there was a span of 11 bases. Germline assignment: CDR1 GTSNPN and CDR2 SVGIG (reference sequence). CDR3 sequence (DNA): TGTGCCTGGAGTGTGGGAGTTGGCAATAATTCACCCCTCCACTTT. Translating it yields CAWSVGVGNNSPLHF.

The chain couples TRBV7-2 to TRBJ2-7, with a weak D call TRBD2 (6 bases). Trimming stripped 1 base from V and 0 bases from J, with 13 bases between. The germline V gene has CDR1 SGHTA and CDR2 FQGNSA. The CDR3 has 16 amino acids. The CDR3 nucleotides read TGTGCCAGCAGCTTAGATCTAGCGCGGGGCTCCTACGAGCAGTACTTC. Translating it yields CASSLDLARGSYEQYF.

The gene calls are TRBV19 and TRBJ2-5; TRBD2 matches 7 bases. The CDR3 extends over 15 amino acids. V gave up 4 bases and J gave up 4 bases; unmatched junction bases: 9. CDR1 and CDR2 from the germline V gene are LNHDA and SQIVND (reference sequence). CDR3 protein: CASSNEGGKGETQYF. CDR3 nucleotide sequence: TGTGCCAGTAGTAACGAGGGAGGGAAGGGAGAGACCCAGTACTTC.

The chain uses TRBV6-1 and TRBJ1-4; unclear D gene. From germline, CDR1 is MNHNS and CDR2 SASEGT. The V gene lost 4 bases and the J gene lost 6 bases, with 12 bases spanning the gap. The CDR3 length is 14 residues. The CDR3 bases are TGTGCCAGCAGTGCGACCCGGGAGGATGAAAAACTGTTTTTT. This encodes CASSATREDEKLFF.

V is TRBV7-2 and J is TRBJ2-2; 11 bases fit TRBD2. This CDR3 region has 19 residues. Germline V lookup: CDR1 SGHTA, CDR2 FQGNSA. Losses at the gene ends were 5 bases for V and 4 bases for J; bases not matched to a gene: 15. CDR3 loop: CASSTRGLAGGQSTGELFF. The CDR3 region has the DNA TGTGCCAGCAGCACAAGGGGCCTAGCGGGAGGACAGAGCACCGGGGAGCTGTTTTTT. The whole variable domain, filled in from reference TRBV7-2 and TRBJ2-2, reads GAGVSQSPSNKVTEKGKDVELRCDPISGHTALYWYRQSLGQGLEFLIYFQGNSAPDKSGLPSDRFSAERTGGSVSTLTIQRTQQEDSAVYLCASSTRGLAGGQSTGELFFGEGSRLTVL.

Concerning this clone itself: At the DNA level, this CDR3 is encoded by other sequences in the same sample as well. The V and J genes are TRBV5-1 and TRBJ2-5; D is unresolved. Per the germline V gene, CDR1 is SGHRS and CDR2 is YFSETQ. Trimming removed 1 base from V and 5 bases from J, with 12 bases in between. This CDR3 is 14 amino acids long. CDR3 nucleotide sequence: TGCGCCAGCAGCTTGTTTCTACTCGGGGAGACCCAGTACTTC. Protein product: CASSLFLLGETQYF.

The sample holds one count of this clone. The chain combines TRBV5-1 with TRBJ2-1, with 8 bases identical to TRBD2. Germline values: CDR1 SGHRS, CDR2 YFSETQ. There are 16 residues in the CDR3. V gave up 4 bases and J gave up 7 bases; unmatched junction bases: 13. This CDR3 is CASSPWVGAGANEQFF. In nucleotides, the CDR3 is TGCGCCAGCAGCCCCTGGGTAGGAGCGGGAGCTAATGAGCAGTTCTTC. The full variable domain, with the rest looked up from reference TRBV5-1 and TRBJ2-1, is KAGVTQTPRYLIKTRGQQVTLSCSPISGHRSVSWYQQTPGQGLQFLFEYFSETQRNKGNFPGRFSGRQFSNSRSEMNVSTLELGDSALYLCASSPWVGAGANEQFFGPGTRLTVL.

The CDR3 nucleotides are TGCGCCAGCAGCCAAGTTAGTGGGGGGATAGTCTACAATGAGCAGTTCTTC. Translated: CASSQVSGGIVYNEQFF. The rearrangement links TRBV4-1 to TRBJ2-1; a weak D match, TRBD2 (6 bases). V was clipped by 1 base and J by 3 bases, with 16 bases between them. The CDR3 spans 17 residues. From germline, CDR1 is MGHRA and CDR2 YSYEKL.

The V and J genes are TRBV4-1 and TRBJ1-4; no firm D call. The V end lost 4 bases, the J end lost 8 bases, and 11 bases lay between the germline ends. Germline assignment: CDR1 MGHRA and CDR2 YSYEKL. This CDR3 region has 13 residues. The CDR3: CASSLAPGEKLFF. As DNA, the CDR3 is TGCGCCAGCAGCCTCGCTCCGGGGGAAAAACTGTTTTTT.

This rearrangement joins TRBV9 to TRBJ2-1; maybe TRBD2 (6 bases). The V and J ends lost 3 bases and 15 bases respectively, with 22 bases between them. Germline CDR1 is SGDLS and CDR2 is YYNGEE. The CDR3 extends over 14 amino acids. The CDR3 nucleotides are TGTGCCAGCAGCGCGGAGGGCTCTAGAGGACGTCTGTTCTTC. This codes for CASSAEGSRGRLFF.

The chain couples TRBV19 to TRBJ2-5; tentatively, D is TRBD1 or TRBD2 (5 bases each). V was cut by 5 bases and J by 0 bases, with 13 bases left in between. The CDR3 is made up of 15 amino acids. Germline CDR1 and CDR2: LNHDA and SQIVND (reference sequence). The CDR3 DNA reads as TGTGCCAGTAGTCCTGTCGGGGCGGACCAAGAGACCCAGTACTTC. Translating it yields CASSPVGADQETQYF.

The chain employs TRBV28 and TRBJ1-2, with 8 bases identical to TRBD1. Germline loops: CDR1 MDHEN, CDR2 SYDVKM. The CDR3 sequence is 13 residues long. V was clipped by 10 bases and J by 4 bases; unmatched bases: 8. In DNA form, the CDR3 reads TGTGCCACCGAGACAGGGGAGGGCTATGGCTACACCTTC. Protein sequence: CATETGEGYGYTF.

Concerning this clone itself: Other DNA sequences in this specimen translate into the identical CDR3. V gene TRBV18 combines with J gene TRBJ2-3; 8 bases agree with TRBD1. The CDR3 totals 14 residues. V lost 6 bases to trimming and J lost 4 bases; unmatched junction nucleotides: 6. Germline loops: CDR1 KGHSH, CDR2 LQKENI. CDR3 sequence (DNA): TGTGCCAGCTCTACCGGACAGGGAGCAGATACGCAGTATTTT. Amino acid sequence: CASSTGQGADTQYF.

The chain has TRBV10-3 and TRBJ1-4; D ambiguous. CDR3 length: 15 residues. Germline V gives CDR1 ENHRY, CDR2 SYGVKD. V was pared by 7 bases and J by 4 bases, with 16 bases between. The CDR3 reads CAIKPQGGRNEKLFF. The CDR3, as DNA: TGTGCCATCAAACCACAAGGCGGTCGTAATGAAAAACTGTTTTTT.

About this clone itself: Other DNA sequences in this specimen translate into the identical CDR3. The chain couples TRBV28 to TRBJ1-2; tentative D call: TRBD1 (5 bases). Trimming cost V 3 bases and J 8 bases, with 10 bases left between them. CDR3 length: 12 amino acids. Germline-derived CDR1 and CDR2 are MDHEN and SYDVKM. This CDR3 reads CASSLGRGGYTF. The CDR3 coding sequence is TGTGCCAGCAGTTTGGGGAGGGGAGGCTACACCTTC.

The rearrangement uses TRBV27 and TRBJ1-1, with D perhaps TRBD1 (6 bases). The CDR3 sequence is 16 residues long. With 2 bases removed from V and 1 base from J, the gap between germline ends came to 14 bases. The germline V gene encodes CDR1 MNHEY and CDR2 SMNVEV (reference sequence). In DNA form, the CDR3 reads TGTGCCAGCAGTTTACGGCCAGGGGATGGGAACACTGAAGCTTTCTTT. Residues: CASSLRPGDGNTEAFF.

This sequence joins TRBV7-8 and TRBJ2-3; D gene unclear. The germline gives CDR1 SGHVS, CDR2 FQNEAQ. CDR3 size: 14 residues. V lost 1 base and J 2 bases, leaving 7 bases between the germline ends. As DNA, the CDR3 is TGTGCCAGCAGCTTAGGGCAGTTCACAGATACGCAGTATTTT. The encoded protein is CASSLGQFTDTQYF. The full variable domain, with the rest looked up from reference TRBV7-8 and TRBJ2-3, is GAGVSQSPRYKVAKRGQDVALRCDPISGHVSLFWYQQALGQGPEFLTYFQNEAQLDKSGLPSDRFFAERPEGSVSTLKIQRTQQEDSAVYLCASSLGQFTDTQYFGPGTRLTVL.

This clone was seen only a few times. The chain recombines TRBV28 with TRBJ1-2, with D maybe TRBD1 (6 bases). The CDR3 extends over 13 amino acids. Germline CDR1 is MDHEN and CDR2 is SYDVKM. V lost 7 bases, J lost 7 bases, and 16 bases lay in between. The CDR3 loop reads CASTYRVRSGYTF. CDR3 nucleotide sequence: TGTGCCAGCACCTACAGGGTTCGTTCTGGCTACACCTTC.

The CDR3, as DNA: TGTGCCAGCAGCTACCAGGGGGCTGCGGGCTACACCTTC. Amino acids: CASSYQGAAGYTF. The chain links TRBV9 to TRBJ1-2, with 8 positions matching TRBD1. The CDR3 contains 13 residues. CDR1 SGDLS and CDR2 YYNGEE come from the germline V gene. J lost 8 bases, V lost 4 bases, and 7 bases had no gene match. The full variable domain, rest sourced from reference TRBV9 and TRBJ1-2, is DSGVTQTPKHLITATGQRVTLRCSPRSGDLSVYWYQQSLDQGLQFLIQYYNGEERAKGNILERFSAQQFPDLHSELNLSSLELGDSALYFCASSYQGAAGYTFGSGTRLTVV.

The gene calls are TRBV11-2 and TRBJ2-7; 9 nucleotides align to TRBD1. J lost 3 bases, V lost 2 bases, and 5 bases had no gene match. Germline CDR1 SGHAT, CDR2 FQNNGV. CDR3 size: 15 residues. This CDR3 is CASSLRGQGLYEQYF. The CDR3 DNA reads TGTGCCAGCAGCTTACGGGGACAGGGCCTCTACGAGCAGTACTTC.

This chain uses TRBV27 with TRBJ2-1; 10 nucleotides align to TRBD2. This CDR3 is built from 16 residues. Germline-derived CDR1 and CDR2 are MNHEY and SMNVEV (reference sequence). V was clipped by 5 bases and J by 7 bases; unmatched bases: 11. In nucleotides, the CDR3 is TGTGCCAGCAGTCCGTCTAGCGGGAGCTGGTTGAATGAGCAGTTCTTC. Its translation: CASSPSSGSWLNEQFF.

The chain recombines TRBV7-9 with TRBJ2-7; D might be TRBD2 (5 bases). The V end lost 8 bases, the J end lost 6 bases, and 14 bases lay between the germline ends. The CDR3 length is 12 residues. CDR1 is SEHNR, CDR2 FQNEAQ, per germline (reference sequence). In DNA form, the CDR3 reads TGTGCCAGCGGGAGAAACCTGGGCGAGCAGTACTTC. Encoded protein: CASGRNLGEQYF.

This chain links TRBV6-6 with TRBJ2-7; possibly TRBD1 for D (8 bases). This CDR3 is 14 amino acids long. From germline, CDR1 is MNHNY and CDR2 SVGAGI (reference sequence). For the CDR3, the DNA is TGTGTTACACGCACAGGGGGGGGCTCCTACGAGCAGTACTTC. Translating gives CVTRTGGGSYEQYF.

The J gene is TRBJ2-7, the V gene TRBV7-8; 11 bases agree with TRBD1. With 6 bases clipped from V and 5 bases from J, the junction kept 9 bases outside the gene matches. This CDR3 is 15 amino acids long. Germline V gene lookup returns CDR1 SGHVS and CDR2 FQNEAQ. CDR3 DNA sequence: TGTGCCAGCAGTATATTGGGGACAGGGGGAAACGAGCAGTACTTC. Translation gives CASSILGTGGNEQYF.